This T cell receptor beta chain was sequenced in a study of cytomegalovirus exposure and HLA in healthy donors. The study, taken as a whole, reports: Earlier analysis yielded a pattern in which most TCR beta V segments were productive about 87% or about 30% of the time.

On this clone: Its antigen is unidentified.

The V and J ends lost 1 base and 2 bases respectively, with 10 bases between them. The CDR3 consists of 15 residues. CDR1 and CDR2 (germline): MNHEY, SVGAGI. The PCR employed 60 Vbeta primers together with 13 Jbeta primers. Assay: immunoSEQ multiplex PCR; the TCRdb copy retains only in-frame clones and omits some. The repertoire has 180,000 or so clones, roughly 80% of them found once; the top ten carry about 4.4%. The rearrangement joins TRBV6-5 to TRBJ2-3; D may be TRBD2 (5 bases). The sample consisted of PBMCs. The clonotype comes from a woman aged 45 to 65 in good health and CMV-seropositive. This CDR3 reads CASSYYRLPTDTQYF. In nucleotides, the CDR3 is TGTGCCAGCAGTTACTACCGACTACCCACAGATACGCAGTATTTT.